A single sample is the source of the 14 T cell receptor beta chains below, sequenced in a study of cytomegalovirus exposure and HLA in healthy donors. With 60 Vbeta and 13 Jbeta primers, the PCR was carried out. The assay was immunoSEQ multiplex PCR, and TCRdb's table has in-frame clones only and misses some. The table lists 140,000 to 150,000 clones, over 70% of them singletons. The sample consisted of PBMCs. The receptors shown here come from a man in his forties in good health and CMV-seronegative.

The chain has TRBV7-9 and TRBJ2-5; the match to TRBD2 covers 7 bases. Gene TRBJ2-7 matches the end of the DNA better, so the J call may be wrong. CDR3 size: 15 residues. The germline V gene encodes CDR1 SEHNR and CDR2 FQNEAQ (reference sequence). The CDR3 reads CASTPSGRVSYEQYF. CDR3 bases: TGTGCCAGCACCCCCTCAGGGAGGGTGTCCTACGAGCAGTACTTC.

On this clone: One end of the junction does not line up with germline, which may come from a read error. This chain links TRBV7-2 with TRBJ2-3; TRBD2 agrees at 10 bases. Germline loops: CDR1 SGHTA, CDR2 FQGNSA. This CDR3 is built from 15 residues. The CDR3 DNA reads as TGTGCCAGCAGCCTAGCGGGGGCCACTGGGGATACGCAGTATTTT. It specifies CASSLAGATGDTQYF.

As regards this clone: The sample carries other DNA sequences with the same CDR3. The chain uses TRBV6-5 and TRBJ1-4; 7 bases are a match to TRBD1. The CDR3 length is 15 residues. The ends lost 2 bases at V and 2 bases at J; junction bases unmatched: 2. Per the germline V gene, CDR1 is MNHEY and CDR2 is SVGAGI. CDR3 nucleotide sequence: TGTGCCAGCAGTTACACGACAGGGACTAATGAAAAACTGTTTTTT. This sequence encodes CASSYTTGTNEKLFF.

The V and J genes are TRBV9 and TRBJ2-3, with a weak D call TRBD1 (5 bases). The CDR3 covers 14 residues. The ends were cut back, 0 bases at V and 4 bases at J, with 9 bases in the middle. Germline CDR1 reads SGDLS; CDR2 reads YYNGEE. Written as DNA, the CDR3 is TGTGCCAGCAGCGTAGTGTCGACAGCAGATACGCAGTATTTT. Its protein product is CASSVVSTADTQYF.

This chain joins TRBV7-8 and TRBJ2-3; 7 bases fit TRBD1. This CDR3 comprises 13 residues. After removal of 9 bases from V and 3 bases from J, the junction contained 6 bases not matched to a gene. Germline V gene sequence: CDR1 SGHVS, CDR2 FQNEAQ. The CDR3 sequence: CASLTGSTDTQYF. DNA of the CDR3: TGTGCCAGTTTGACAGGGAGTACAGATACGCAGTATTTT.

The chain joins TRBV11-3 to TRBJ1-1; 7 bases match TRBD1. CDR3 length equals 14 residues. Trimming removed 5 bases from V and 0 bases from J; junction bases left unmatched: 3. Per the germline V gene, CDR1 is SGHNT and CDR2 is YENEEA. The CDR3 is CASSRTGVNTEAFF. Here the CDR3 DNA reads TGTGCCAGCAGCAGAACAGGGGTGAACACTGAAGCTTTCTTT.

The chain couples TRBV29-1 to TRBJ1-1, with 8 bases identical to TRBD1. The germline gives CDR1 SQVTM, CDR2 ANQGSEA. After removal of 4 bases from V and 3 bases from J, the junction contained 16 bases not matched to a gene. The CDR3 covers 17 residues. The CDR3 DNA sequence: TGCAGCGTTGCAGGGGGCAGGGGGCTGCGAGGCTACACTGAAGCTTTCTTT. Encoded protein: CSVAGGRGLRGYTEAFF. The whole variable domain, remainder taken from reference TRBV29-1 and TRBJ1-1, is SAVISQKPSRDICQRGTSLTIQCQVDSQVTMMFWYRQQPGQSLTLIATANQGSEATYESGFVIDKFPISRPNLTFSTLTVSNMSPEDSSIYLCSVAGGRGLRGYTEAFFGQGTRLTVV.

CDR3 sequence (DNA): TGTGCTAGTGGTTTGGCCTTTGAAGCTTTCTTT. This codes for CASGLAFEAFF. The chain couples TRBV12-5 to TRBJ1-1; the D is unclear. Trimming left V 1 base short and J 7 bases short, with 4 bases between. The CDR3 has 11 amino acids. Germline CDR1 reads LGHNT; CDR2 reads FRNRAP.

The V and J genes are TRBV6-1 and TRBJ1-1; D ambiguous. Germline V gene lookup returns CDR1 MNHNS and CDR2 SASEGT. V shed 2 bases and J shed 0 bases, with 4 bases lying between them. CDR3 size: 13 residues. CDR3 sequence reads: CASSEYLNTEAFF. CDR3 sequence (DNA): TGTGCCAGCAGTGAATATCTGAACACTGAAGCTTTCTTT.

V is TRBV19 and J is TRBJ1-2; 7 bases map to TRBD1. CDR3 size: 19 residues. Germline V gene lookup returns CDR1 LNHDA and CDR2 SQIVND (reference sequence). V trimming: 2 bases; J trimming: 4 bases; junction bases outside the gene matches: 19. The CDR3 region is CASSISPNRQGQDPYGYTF. For the CDR3, the DNA is TGTGCCAGTAGTATAAGCCCCAATCGACAGGGACAAGACCCCTATGGCTACACCTTC.

The chain carries TRBV19 and TRBJ2-7; D is possibly TRBD1 (5 bases). Trimming removed 3 bases from V and 0 bases from J, with 9 bases in between. Per the germline V gene, CDR1 is LNHDA and CDR2 is SQIVND (reference sequence). CDR3 length: 14 residues. CDR3 sequence reads: CASSIQGNSYEQYF. Written as DNA, the CDR3 is TGTGCCAGTAGTATTCAGGGCAACTCCTACGAGCAGTACTTC. The variable domain in full, completed from reference TRBV19 and TRBJ2-7, reads DGGITQSPKYLFRKEGQNVTLSCEQNLNHDAMYWYRQDPGQGLRLIYYSQIVNDFQKGDIAEGYSVSREKKESFPLTVTSAQKNPTAFYLCASSIQGNSYEQYFGPGTRLTVT.

As regards this clone: A junction end diverges from the germline sequence, so it may reflect a read error. The V and J genes are TRBV7-9 and TRBJ2-7; TRBD1 agrees at 9 bases. Germline CDR1 SEHNR, CDR2 FQNEAQ (reference sequence). CDR3 length equals 15 residues. CDR3 nucleotides: TGTTCCAGCAGCTCCTTACAGGGGGCATTCGACGAGCAGTACTTC. Translating it yields CSSSSLQGAFDEQYF.

The chain joins TRBV5-1 to TRBJ1-6; D not certain. The CDR3 runs 13 residues. CDR1 and CDR2 (germline): SGHRS, YFSETQ. V was trimmed by 0 bases and J by 7 bases, leaving 5 bases between them. The CDR3 coding sequence is TGCGCCAGCAGCTTGGTAGTGAATTCACCCCTCCACTTT. Protein sequence: CASSLVVNSPLHF.

The chain is built from TRBV7-2 and TRBJ1-3, with 9 bases that match TRBD1. Germline values: CDR1 SGHTA, CDR2 FQGNSA. This CDR3 region has 15 residues. J was trimmed by 4 bases and V by 5 bases; bases with no gene match: 6. The CDR3 loop is CASSTVGTGGNTIYF. The CDR3 coding sequence is TGTGCCAGCAGCACGGTCGGGACAGGGGGAAACACCATATATTTT.